This TCR beta chain was observed in a study of T cell responses to AZD1222 COVID-19 vaccine. Study findings and constraints: Unmutated variant regions reportedly attract nearly half of all spike-specific TCRs. Vaccine-associated CD4 TCRs ranged over spike, dominating at 160-218 and 743-854. Seropositive at baseline were only 5 to 7 AZD1222 recipients.

Only one count was recorded for this clone. Its antigen remains unknown. The assay was immunoSEQ multiplex PCR, and TCRdb's table has in-frame clones only and misses some. This sample carries some 180,000 clones, about 86% of them seen once, and the ten largest clones take about 0.53%. This TCR derives from an adult in good health. Sequencing used peripheral blood, obtained on day 0 of AZD1222 vaccination.

In nucleotides, the CDR3 is TGTGCCAGCAGTTTACAGGATATGAACACTGAAGCTTTCTTT. Its translation is CASSLQDMNTEAFF. The chain has TRBV5-5 and TRBJ1-1, with D possibly matching TRBD1 (5 bases). The CDR3 runs 14 residues. Trimming took 5 bases from V and 0 from J, leaving 11 bases between them. CDR1 SGHKS and CDR2 YYEKEE come from the germline V gene (reference sequence).